Given below is one T cell receptor (beta chain) in context. Its target is not known. This record belongs to a study of vaccination and CD4 T cells after COVID-19. In the study overall: Post-vaccine sampling followed dose two by a median around 74 days (range 14 to 241). The cells in question were stimulated using overlapping spike peptides derived from SARS-CoV-2, HCoV-NL63, HCoV-OC43 and HCoV-229E.

Indicated treatment: roughly ten-day PBMC culture with coronavirus spike peptide pools or control peptides (ViraFEST assay). ViraFEST grew antigen-specific T cells using peptide pools, then sequenced TCRs. The authors cultured 1.5 million to 2 million PBMCs per well with 8.5 to 10 IU/ml IL-2 and roughly 9.3 ug/ml peptide pools. The Oncomine TCR Beta short-read assay sequenced DNA from cultured CD4+ T cells. TCRdb reprocessed the PCR reads via MiXCR and lists one record per CDR3 protein. The sample contains about 19,000 distinct CDR3 sequences, approximately 33% of which appear only once. Germline CDR1 reads MNHNS; CDR2 reads SASEGT. The CDR3 sequence is 16 residues long. With 1 base removed from V and 0 bases from J, the gap between germline ends came to 7 bases.

The chain carries TRBV6-1 and TRBJ1-6; D not certain. The sequencing input was cultured CD4+ T cells from blood. This receptor was identified in a human donor with COVID-19. CDR3 sequence reads: CASSEGSSSYNSPLHF. The CDR3 DNA follows: TGTGCCAGCAGTGAAGGCAGCAGCTCCTATAATTCACCCCTCCACTTT.